The 21 T cell receptor beta chains below were found in one sample sequenced in a study of CD8+ T cells in alopecia areata. Sorting of pooled cutaneous lymph node cells used CD4, CD8alpha, NKG2D, NKG2ACE and other markers. The authors extracted RNA and reverse transcribed it into cDNA as the sequencing template. Data came from immunoSEQ multiplex PCR; TCRdb stores just in-frame clones and leaves some out. Altogether about 9,000 clones were found in the sample, and no singletons occur. Sequenced sample: CD8+ T cells sorted from a lymph node. These receptors all stem from a C3H/HeJ mouse with alopecia areata. Mouse MHC haplotype: H2-k.

This clone was recorded at least ten times. All gene names here are mouse names. The read ends 3 residues early relative to the CDR3; the germline J gene fills the gap. The chain joins TRBV19 to TRBJ1-6; 10 positions agree with TRBD1. TRBJ1-6 is marked as an open reading frame, function uncertain. The V gene's germline CDR1 is FNHDT and CDR2 SITEND (reference sequence). This CDR3 contains 15 residues. J was trimmed by 7 bases and V by 2 bases; bases with no gene match: 3. The CDR3 is CASSMGQGWNSPLYF. The DNA read from the CDR3 is TGTGCCAGCAGTATGGGACAGGGGTGGAATTCGCCC.

In this sample, this clone turned up many times. Genes and germline are mouse. The sequence runs out 4 residues before the end of the CDR3; the remainder is reconstructed from the germline J gene. This sequence joins TRBV1 and TRBJ2-4; TRBD2 aligns across 10 bases. There are 16 residues in the CDR3. V lost 0 bases to trimming and J lost 0 bases; unmatched junction nucleotides: 0. The germline V gene encodes CDR1 NSQYPW and CDR2 LRSPGD (reference sequence). CDR3 protein: CTCSAELGGSQNTLYF. The part of the CDR3 DNA that was read is TGCACCTGCAGTGCAGAACTGGGGGGGAGTCAAAAC.

This clone was counted ten times or more. Germline and genes: mouse. The read finishes 4 residues shy of the CDR3 end, and the germline J gene is used to complete it. The same CDR3 arises from other DNA sequences in this sample as well. The chain links TRBV1 to TRBJ1-1; 10 bases align to TRBD1. The CDR3 is 17 amino acids. V gave up 6 bases and J gave up 4 bases; unmatched junction bases: 14. Germline V lookup: CDR1 NSQYPW, CDR2 LRSPGD (reference sequence). The CDR3 sequence is CTCRTTPDRGLVTEVFF. CDR3 DNA, as far as it was read: TGCACCTGCAGAACGACGCCAGACAGGGGGCTTGTCACA.

There are a few counts of this clone. Gene names denote mouse genes. The CDR3 extends 4 residues past the end of the read, so its final part is completed from the germline J gene. The chain uses TRBV4 and TRBJ1-2, with TRBD1 as a possible D gene (5 bases). CDR3 length: 14 residues. Germline CDR1 LGHDT, CDR2 YNNKQL (reference sequence). The V end lost 3 bases, the J end lost 0 bases, and 8 bases lay between the germline ends. The sequenced part of the CDR3 DNA is TGTGCCAGCAGCTATGACAGACCAAACTCC. This codes for CASSYDRPNS. The full CDR3 reads CASSYDRPNSDYTF.

Points on this clone: Here the gene names and germline are mouse. Read sequence stops 4 residues before the CDR3 end, and the germline J gene provides the missing end. J is TRBJ2-5 and V is TRBV19, with 9 bases matching TRBD2. V lost 2 bases to trimming and J lost 3 bases; unmatched junction nucleotides: 1. From germline, CDR1 is FNHDT and CDR2 SITEND (reference sequence). This CDR3 is 14 amino acids long. The CDR3 DNA, read in part, is TGTGCCAGCAGTATCTGGGGGGGTCAAGAC. It is translated as CASSIWGGQD. The whole CDR3 region reads CASSIWGGQDTQYF.

This clone was detected ten times or more. Germline and genes here are mouse. The covered CDR3 bases are TGCACCTGCAGTGCAGAAGGAGGGGTCTCCTAT. This encodes CTCSAEGGVSY. The complete CDR3 protein is CTCSAEGGVSYEQYF. The V gene is TRBV1, the J gene TRBJ2-7; D perhaps matches TRBD1 (5 bases). The read is 4 residues too short to cover the CDR3 end, so that end is filled in from the germline J gene. V lost 0 bases and J lost 0, with 9 bases in between. This CDR3 spans 15 amino acids. The germline V gene encodes CDR1 NSQYPW and CDR2 LRSPGD (reference sequence).

The table lists this clone with many counts. Gene names and germline refer to mouse. The read ends 4 residues early relative to the CDR3; the germline J gene fills the gap. The rearrangement joins TRBV19 to TRBJ2-7; the match to TRBD2 covers 9 bases. The CDR3 consists of 15 residues. Germline CDR1 reads FNHDT; CDR2 reads SITEND (reference sequence). V dropped 0 bases and J dropped 3; count of bases not matched to a gene: 4. The CDR3 reads CASSIAGWGGYEQYF. The CDR3 DNA, read in part, is TGTGCCAGCAGTATAGCTGGCTGGGGGGGCTAT.

The sample holds many counts of this clone. Mouse germline and gene names are used. The read halts 4 residues ahead of the CDR3 end, with the missing end drawn from the germline J gene. The chain couples TRBV19 to TRBJ2-1; TRBD2 is a possible D gene (6 bases). The CDR3 has 15 amino acids. Germline-derived CDR1 and CDR2 are FNHDT and SITEND (reference sequence). Trimming removed 4 bases at V and 2 bases at J, with 13 bases between. The CDR3 DNA, read in part, is TGTGCCAGCAGTCCCCACTGGGACTACTATGCT. Encoded protein: CASSPHWDYYA. The CDR3 in its entirety is CASSPHWDYYAEQFF. Supplemented by reference TRBV19 and TRBJ2-1, the full variable domain reads GGIITQTPKFLIGQEGQKLTLKCQQNFNHDTMYWYRQDSGKGLRLIYYSITENDLQKGDLSEGYDASREKKSSFSLTVTSAQKNEMAVFLCASSPHWDYYAEQFFGPGTRLTVL.

This clone was seen at least ten times. Gene and germline names: mouse. The CDR3 is cut off 4 residues early in the read; its end comes from the germline J gene. Other DNA sequences from this sample encode an identical CDR3 as well. V and J are TRBV13-3 and TRBJ2-5, with D perhaps matching TRBD1 (6 bases). With 5 bases removed from V and 0 bases from J, the gap between germline ends came to 7 bases. Germline-derived CDR1 and CDR2 are NNHDY and SYVADS. This CDR3 is 13 amino acids long. The CDR3 protein is CASRGQNQDTQYF. The CDR3 bases that were read are TGTGCCAGCAGGGGACAAAACCAAGAC.

In its sample, this clone ranks as medium-sized (0.01 to 0.1%). Mouse gene names and germline throughout. The read is 4 residues too short to cover the CDR3 end, so that end is filled in from the germline J gene. The V gene is TRBV13-1, the J gene TRBJ2-7; the match to TRBD2 covers 10 bases. Per germline, CDR1 NSHNY and CDR2 SYGAGN. V gave up 3 bases and J gave up 0 bases; unmatched junction bases: 6. This CDR3 is 16 amino acids long. CDR3 DNA, as far as it was read: TGTGCCAGCAGTGCCGGACTGGGGGCCCTCTCCTAT. The encoded protein is CASSAGLGALSY. The entire CDR3 reads CASSAGLGALSYEQYF.

This clone was recorded at least ten times. The genes are named according to mouse. The read ends 4 residues early relative to the CDR3; the germline J gene fills the gap. The rearrangement uses TRBV5 and TRBJ1-1; possibly TRBD1 for D (6 bases). The germline gives CDR1 LGHNA, CDR2 YNLKQL (reference sequence). The CDR3 sequence is 14 residues long. CDR3 amino acids: CASSQTGGAGEVFF. The covered CDR3 bases are TGTGCCAGCAGCCAGACTGGGGGGGCGGGA.

This clone counts as medium-sized. Gene names refer to mouse genes. The read finishes 4 residues shy of the CDR3 end, and the germline J gene is used to complete it. The gene calls are TRBV1 and TRBJ2-7; D remains ambiguous. Trimming removed 1 base from V and 3 bases from J, with 1 base in between. Germline CDR1 reads NSQYPW; CDR2 reads LRSPGD (reference sequence). CDR3 size: 11 residues. The CDR3 region is CTCSAGYEQYF. The sequenced part of the CDR3 DNA is TGCACCTGCAGTGCAGGCTAT.

Ten or more counts support this clone. Gene names denote mouse genes. From the germline J gene comes the end of the CDR3, since the read stops 4 residues before it. The gene calls are TRBV13-2 and TRBJ2-2; D gene ambiguous. This CDR3 has 13 residues. The germline V and J ends were trimmed by 7 bases and 0 bases, with 7 bases remaining between them. Germline V gives CDR1 NNHNN, CDR2 SYGAGS (reference sequence). The DNA read from the CDR3 is TGTGCCAGCCTGACATCAAACACCGGG. This codes for CASLTSNTG. The full CDR3 protein is CASLTSNTGQLYF.

Many counts were recorded for this clone. Gene names follow the mouse nomenclature. Read sequence stops 4 residues before the CDR3 end, and the germline J gene provides the missing end. The J gene is TRBJ2-5, the V gene TRBV1, with D unclear. There are 13 residues in the CDR3. Per the germline V gene, CDR1 is NSQYPW and CDR2 is LRSPGD (reference sequence). The sequenced part of the CDR3 DNA is TGCACCTGCAGTGCAGGGGTCGCAGAC. Residues: CTCSAGVAD. The full CDR3 protein is CTCSAGVADTQYF.

This clone was observed at least ten times. Gene names refer to mouse genes. The sequenced fragment ends 4 residues before the CDR3 boundary, so the rest is inferred from the germline J gene. This rearrangement joins TRBV14 to TRBJ2-4; D possibly corresponds to TRBD2 (7 bases). There are 16 residues in the CDR3. Germline CDR1 is SGHDT and CDR2 is FRDEAV. Trimming took 2 bases from V and 0 from J, leaving 13 bases between them. The CDR3 sequence is CASSLRGATSQNTLYF. The covered CDR3 bases are TGTGCCAGCAGTTTGAGGGGGGCAACTAGTCAAAAC.

This clone was observed at least ten times. Gene names follow the mouse nomenclature. The DNA ends 4 residues before the CDR3 does, and the rest of the CDR3 is filled in from the germline J gene. The chain is built from TRBV13-3 and TRBJ1-2, with D possibly matching TRBD1 (6 bases). The CDR3 totals 15 residues. The germline V gene has CDR1 NNHDY and CDR2 SYVADS. V lost 5 bases, J lost 0 bases, and 14 bases lay in between. The covered CDR3 bases are TGTGCCAGCAGAGTCCCGGGACACTCAAACTCC. It yields the protein CASRVPGHSNS. The full CDR3 sequence reads CASRVPGHSNSDYTF.

This clone was picked up many times. Mouse gene names and germline throughout. The read falls 4 residues short of the CDR3 end, and the missing part is taken from the germline J gene. The V and J genes are TRBV5 and TRBJ2-5; TRBD2 matches at 8 bases. The CDR3 contains 14 residues. Germline V lookup: CDR1 LGHNA, CDR2 YNLKQL (reference sequence). The ends lost 4 bases at V and 1 base at J; junction bases unmatched: 1. The CDR3 region is CASSLDWDQDTQYF. CDR3 DNA, as far as it was read: TGTGCCAGCAGCCTGGACTGGGACCAAGAC.

Ten or more counts support this clone. These gene names are mouse names. The read ends 4 residues shy of where the CDR3 ends; the end is completed using the germline J gene. The chain employs TRBV19 and TRBJ2-3; 8 bases fit TRBD2. The CDR3 is made up of 15 amino acids. Trimming cost V 6 bases and J 0 bases; bases outside gene matches: 6. Germline V gives CDR1 FNHDT, CDR2 SITEND (reference sequence). CDR3 loop: CASTSTGASAETLYF. The CDR3 bases that were read are TGTGCCAGCACCTCGACTGGGGCTAGTGCAGAA.

This clone was counted many times. The gene symbols are mouse symbols. The read ends 4 residues shy of where the CDR3 ends; the end is completed using the germline J gene. V usage is TRBV1 and J usage is TRBJ1-1; 11 bases fit TRBD1. V shed 3 bases, J shed 4 bases, and the junction held 1 base outside the gene matches. The CDR3 is 14 amino acids. CDR1 NSQYPW and CDR2 LRSPGD come from the germline V gene (reference sequence). Incomplete CDR3 DNA: TGCACCTGCAGTGCCGGGACAGGGGGCACA. As protein: CTCSAGTGGT. The complete CDR3 protein is CTCSAGTGGTEVFF.

This clone was recorded at least ten times. The germline and genes are mouse ones. Read data end 4 residues before the CDR3 end; the end is taken from the germline J gene. V gene TRBV14 combines with J gene TRBJ2-1; TRBD2 matches at 7 bases. Per the germline V gene, CDR1 is SGHDT and CDR2 is FRDEAV. V lost 4 bases and J lost 5; bases outside the gene matches: 3. The CDR3 consists of 13 residues. Incomplete CDR3 DNA: TGTGCCAGCAGTCACGGGACTGATGCT. Translation: CASSHGTDA. The full CDR3 protein is CASSHGTDAEQFF. Using reference TRBV14 and TRBJ2-1 for the parts outside the CDR3, the full variable domain is EAGVTQSPRYAVLQEGQAVSFWCDPISGHDTLYWYQQPRDQGPQLLVYFRDEAVIDNSQLPSDRFSAVRPKGTNSTLKIQSAKQGDTATYLCASSHGTDAEQFFGPGTRLTVL.

This clone came up a few times. Gene and germline names: mouse. The sequence runs out 4 residues before the end of the CDR3; the remainder is reconstructed from the germline J gene. The V gene is TRBV31, the J gene TRBJ2-7; the match to TRBD2 covers 13 bases. Trimming at V came to 0 bases and at J to 2 bases, leaving 1 base not matched to a gene. This CDR3 contains 15 residues. Germline lookup yields CDR1 GKSSPN and CDR2 SITVG. Incomplete CDR3 DNA: TGTGCCTGGAGTCTCGGACTGGGGGGGCCCTAT. It specifies CAWSLGLGGPY. The whole CDR3 protein is CAWSLGLGGPYEQYF.